This TCR beta chain was observed in a study of blood T cells in healthy people across ages. Whole-study context: About one barcoded beta molecule per two T cells was captured by template switching.

The trim removed 6 bases at V and 7 bases at J, leaving 11 bases unmatched. The CDR3 has 15 amino acids. Germline CDR1 reads SGHTA; CDR2 reads FQGNSA. As concerns this clonotype: The antigen remains undetermined.

With a J-beta primer mix and a sample-barcoded 5' primer, a second PCR ran about 7 to 12 cycles. TCRdb analysed the 5' RACE reads with MiXCR anew, one entry per CDR3 protein. The sample carries hundreds of thousands of distinct CDR3 sequences, more than 50% recorded once. Samples each yielded at least 6 micrograms of total RNA. Study findings and constraints: Across samples, TCR beta diversity tracked strongly with naive T cell percentage.

What was sequenced was blood. This sequence originates from a man between 40 and 49 years old in good health. The chain combines TRBV7-2 with TRBJ2-1; 8 bases match TRBD2. The DNA of the CDR3 is TGTGCCAGCAGACTTACGGGGGGGATATCAAATGAGCAGTTCTTC. Its translation is CASRLTGGISNEQFF.